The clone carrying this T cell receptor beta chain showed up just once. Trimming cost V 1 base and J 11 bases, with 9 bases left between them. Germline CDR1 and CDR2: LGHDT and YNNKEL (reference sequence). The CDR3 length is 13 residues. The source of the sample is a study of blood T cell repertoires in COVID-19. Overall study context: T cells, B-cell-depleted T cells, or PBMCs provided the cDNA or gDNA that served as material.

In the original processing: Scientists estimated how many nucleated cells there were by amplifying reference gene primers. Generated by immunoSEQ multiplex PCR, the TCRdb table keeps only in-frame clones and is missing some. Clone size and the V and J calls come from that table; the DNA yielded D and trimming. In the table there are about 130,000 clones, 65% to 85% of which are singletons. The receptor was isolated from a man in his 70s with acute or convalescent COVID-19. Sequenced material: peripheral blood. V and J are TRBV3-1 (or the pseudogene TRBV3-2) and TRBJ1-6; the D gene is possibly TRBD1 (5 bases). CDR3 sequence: CASSQGREAPLHF. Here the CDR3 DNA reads TGTGCCAGCAGCCAAGGCAGGGAGGCACCCCTCCACTTT.